Each of the 8 T cell receptor beta chains below was sequenced from the same sample in a study of blood T cell repertoires in COVID-19. Using immunoSEQ multiplex PCR, the repertoire was profiled, and TCRdb retains in-frame clones only, with some absent. In the table there are just over 300,000 clones, around 89% of which are singletons. Sequencing used PBMCs or T cells enriched from blood (not recorded which). All receptors come from a woman in her late teens or twenties with acute COVID-19.

The chain is built from TRBV30 and TRBJ2-2; TRBD1 aligns across 10 bases. The CDR3 contains 17 residues. CDR1 and CDR2 (germline): GTSNPN, SVGIG (reference sequence). J gave up 7 bases and V 4 bases, and 15 bases lay outside the gene matches. CDR3 loop: CAWTITSTGGAGGELFF. CDR3 DNA: TGTGCCTGGACTATCACATCGACAGGGGGCGCGGGCGGGGAGCTGTTTTTT. Based on the CDR3 plus reference TRBV30 and TRBJ2-2, the full variable domain is SQTIHQWPATLVQPVGSPLSLECTVEGTSNPNLYWYRQAAGRGLQLLFYSVGIGQISSEVPQNLSASRPQDRQFILSSKKLLLSDSGFYLCAWTITSTGGAGGELFFGEGSRLTVL.

This chain links TRBV7-3 with TRBJ2-1; 9 nucleotides align to TRBD2. V was pared by 8 bases and J by 5 bases, with 7 bases of the junction left unmatched. The germline V gene encodes CDR1 SGHTA and CDR2 FQGTGA. The CDR3 sequence is 14 residues long. The chain's CDR3 is CASLAGLADNEQFF. In DNA form, the CDR3 reads TGTGCCAGCCTAGCGGGACTCGCCGACAATGAGCAGTTCTTC.

The rearrangement links TRBV28 to TRBJ1-1; D is uncertain. Germline V gives CDR1 MDHEN, CDR2 SYDVKM. V lost 8 bases, J lost 8 bases, and 21 bases lay in between. The CDR3 length is 14 residues. CDR3 bases: TGTGCCAGCGCCGCCACTTGGATGGGAGAGGAAGCTTTCTTT. The encoded protein is CASAATWMGEEAFF. Supplemented by reference TRBV28 and TRBJ1-1, the full variable domain reads DVKVTQSSRYLVKRTGEKVFLECVQDMDHENMFWYRQDPGLGLRLIYFSYDVKMKEKGDIPEGYSVSREKKERFSLILESASTNQTSMYLCASAATWMGEEAFFGQGTRLTVV.

V and J are TRBV24-1 and TRBJ1-2; 7 nucleotides line up with TRBD1. Trimming removed 5 bases from V and 1 base from J; junction bases left unmatched: 9. CDR3 length: 16 residues. Per the germline V gene, CDR1 is KGHDR and CDR2 is SFDVKD. CDR3 coding DNA: TGTGCCACCAGTGCCTCAGAGGGACAGTTTAACTATGGCTACACCTTC. Translated: CATSASEGQFNYGYTF.

This sequence joins TRBV7-9 and TRBJ1-3, with 7 bases that match TRBD1. J lost 0 bases, V lost 5 bases, and 4 bases had no gene match. The CDR3 is 15 amino acids. Germline V gene data show CDR1 as SEHNR and CDR2 as FQNEAQ (reference sequence). The CDR3 is CASSPTGSSGNTIYF. The CDR3 DNA reads TGTGCCAGCAGCCCGACAGGGAGCTCTGGAAACACCATATATTTT.

The chain carries TRBV6-5 and TRBJ2-3; D is undetermined. Germline CDR1 MNHEY, CDR2 SVGAGI. The CDR3 covers 14 residues. V shed 4 bases and J shed 0 bases, with 8 bases lying between them. The CDR3 loop is CASSSITSTDTQYF. CDR3 bases: TGTGCCAGCAGTTCTATCACCAGCACAGATACGCAGTATTTT.

This clone was picked up many times. V and J are TRBV19 and TRBJ2-5; 11 bases line up with TRBD2. Germline V CDR1 and CDR2: LNHDA, SQIVND (reference sequence). V was clipped by 6 bases and J by 3 bases; unmatched bases: 3. The CDR3 length is 14 residues. CDR3 coding DNA: TGTGCCAGTAGCTCGGGACTAGCGGAAGAGACCCAGTACTTC. It codes for CASSSGLAEETQYF.

The chain recombines TRBV7-3 with TRBJ2-1; 13 bases line up with TRBD2. This CDR3 contains 16 residues. Unmatched junction bases numbered 8, after V lost 4 bases and J lost 8 bases. Germline-derived CDR1 and CDR2 are SGHTA and FQGTGA. The CDR3 DNA sequence: TGTGCCAGCAGCTCCCGGACTAGCGGGAGCTGGGATGAGCAGTTCTTC. As protein: CASSSRTSGSWDEQFF.